The present entry profiles one TCR beta chain with its context. The target antigen is unknown. Germline CDR1 reads SGHTS; CDR2 reads YDEGEE. The CDR3 loop spans 15 amino acids. What made the TCR beta cDNA was 5'RACE template switching with UMIs. TCRdb derives one entry per CDR3 protein from the 5' RACE reads, leaving out DNA. The sample table sets out 350,000 to 400,000 distinct CDR3 sequences. These data come from a study of T cells expressing NK-cell markers. As for the study in general: Beta-chain profiling covered CD3+CD56+NKG2C+, CD3+CD56+NKG2C- and CD3+CD56-NKG2C+ sorted subsets.

Findings and caveats of the study: In several donors, dominant clonotypes made up about 25-60.1% of CD3+CD56-NKG2C+ cells. Among CD8+ T cells from several donors, dominant NKG2C+ clonotypes accounted for about 1.0-7.5%.

Sequenced: blood T cells: a sorted CD56 or NKG2C T cell subset, CD4+ or CD8+ T cells, or bulk PBMC T cells (not recorded which). The source is a woman in her 50s in good health. The chain employs TRBV5-8 and TRBJ1-2; the TCRdb D gene call, TRBD1, has no DNA to confirm it. The CDR3 sequence is CASSLGVRTEYGYTF.